The 28 T cell receptor beta chains listed next were all sequenced from one sample in a study of CD8 T cells in Susac syndrome (dated by TCRdb to the late 2010s). The library came from the immunoSEQ multiplex PCR assay. RNA was extracted with the RNeasy kit and 0.5 to 1 ug was reverse transcribed using random hexamers. TCRdb trimmed public reads at Q25 via fastp, called clones via MiXCR and kept in-frame beta chains. Under each unique CDR3 protein, matching rows form one entry showing the most common genes and DNA. In this sample the table shows 200,000 to 300,000 distinct CDR3 sequences, around 96% of which occur a single time. The ten most abundant clones make up 0.1% of the sample. The sample comprised CD4+ T cells from PBMCs. These receptors originate from a human donor with Susac syndrome.

This chain links TRBV15 with TRBJ2-7; D is possibly TRBD1 (5 bases). The V end was cut by 0 bases, the J end by 6 bases, with 9 bases between. Germline loops: CDR1 LNHNV, CDR2 YYDKDF (reference sequence). This CDR3 region has 13 residues. CDR3 residues: CATSRDHQGEQYF. CDR3 DNA: TGTGCCACCAGCAGAGATCATCAGGGCGAGCAGTACTTC.

This chain links TRBV2 with TRBJ1-5; tentative D call: TRBD1 (6 bases). Germline loops: CDR1 SNHLY, CDR2 FYNNEI. Trimming took 7 bases from V and 6 from J, leaving 16 bases between them. The CDR3 sequence is 14 residues long. This chain's CDR3 is CASTKLTGPQPQHF. The DNA for the CDR3 is TGTGCCAGCACAAAACTTACAGGGCCTCAGCCCCAGCATTTT.

The chain links TRBV5-6 to TRBJ2-3; TRBD2 matches 11 bases. The CDR3 runs 15 residues. Germline V gene data show CDR1 as SGHDT and CDR2 as YYEEEE. The V gene end was trimmed by 3 bases and the J gene end by 4 bases; junction bases not matched to a gene: 4. The DNA for the CDR3 is TGTGCCAGCAGCTCCAATAGCGGGAGGGCAGATACGCAGTATTTT. It yields the protein CASSSNSGRADTQYF.

This chain connects TRBV7-7 to TRBJ2-1; TRBD2 is a possible D gene (7 bases). Germline CDR1 is SSHAT and CDR2 is FNYEAQ (reference sequence). The CDR3 runs 14 residues. This CDR3 reads CDITGTIHYNEQFF. DNA of the CDR3: TGTGATATTACAGGGACTATACATTACAATGAGCAGTTCTTC. The whole variable domain, remainder taken from reference TRBV7-7 and TRBJ2-1, is GAGVSQSPRYKVTKRGQDVTLRCDPISSHATLYWYQQALGQGPEFLTYFNYEAQPDKSGLPSDRFSAERPEGSISTLTIQRTEQRDSAMYRCDITGTIHYNEQFFGPGTRLTVL.

The V call is TRBV20-1, the J call TRBJ1-2; 8 nucleotides agree with TRBD1. V shed 3 bases and J 5 bases; nucleotides not matched to a gene: 2. The CDR3 is 12 residues long. CDR1 and CDR2 (germline): DFQATT, SNEGSKA (reference sequence). The CDR3 region is CSASDRGYGYTF. The CDR3 nucleotides read TGCAGTGCTAGTGACAGGGGTTATGGCTACACCTTC.

This rearrangement joins TRBV5-4 to TRBJ2-7; TRBD1 aligns across 7 bases. J was trimmed by 0 bases and V by 4 bases; bases with no gene match: 7. Germline V gives CDR1 SGHNT, CDR2 YYREEE (reference sequence). The CDR3 is made up of 15 amino acids. The CDR3 region is CASSPTGTVSYEQYF. CDR3 nucleotides: TGTGCCAGCAGCCCAACCGGGACAGTCTCCTACGAGCAGTACTTC.

In its sample, this clonotype was seen once. The V gene is TRBV4-1, the J gene TRBJ2-3; D unclear. Trimming removed 0 bases from V and 6 bases from J, with 7 bases in between. This CDR3 is 13 amino acids long. The germline V gene has CDR1 MGHRA and CDR2 YSYEKL. CDR3 loop: CASSQDPPDTQYF. In DNA form, the CDR3 reads TGCGCCAGCAGCCAAGACCCCCCCGATACGCAGTATTTT.

This chain links TRBV30 with TRBJ2-1, with 8 bases aligning to TRBD2. Germline V lookup: CDR1 GTSNPN, CDR2 SVGIG (reference sequence). With 1 base clipped from V and 8 bases from J, the junction kept 7 bases outside the gene matches. The CDR3 sequence is 14 residues long. Here the CDR3 DNA reads TGTGCCTGGAGTGAAAGCGGGGGCCCCGATGAGCAGTTCTTC. Translating gives CAWSESGGPDEQFF.

This clonotype was seen a handful of times. The chain joins TRBV30 to TRBJ2-2; TRBD2 aligns across 7 bases. Losses at the gene ends were 2 bases for V and 6 bases for J; bases not matched to a gene: 0. This CDR3 region has 12 residues. Germline lookup yields CDR1 GTSNPN and CDR2 SVGIG (reference sequence). The CDR3, as DNA: TGTGCCTGGAGTACTAGCGCCGGGGAGCTGTTTTTT. This translates into CAWSTSAGELFF.

The chain employs TRBV9 and TRBJ2-7; 11 bases line up with TRBD2. Trimming at V came to 1 base and at J to 0 bases, leaving 9 bases not matched to a gene. The germline CDR1 and CDR2 sequences are SGDLS and YYNGEE. The CDR3 length is 18 residues. CDR3 nucleotides: TGTGCCAGCAGCGTACGGCTAGCGGGAGGAAAGAGCTCCTACGAGCAGTACTTC. It translates to CASSVRLAGGKSSYEQYF.

V is TRBV7-9 and J is TRBJ2-1, with D possibly TRBD2 on 5 matching bases. The germline V gene has CDR1 SEHNR and CDR2 FQNEAQ (reference sequence). The CDR3 is 15 amino acids. The ends were cut back, 7 bases at V and 2 bases at J, with 15 bases in the middle. The CDR3 DNA sequence: TGTGCCAGCACCACGGGTCGGGGAACCTACAATGAGCAGTTCTTC. Its protein product is CASTTGRGTYNEQFF.

This sequence joins TRBV29-1 and TRBJ2-3; weak D call: TRBD2 (6 bases). The CDR3 contains 13 residues. Germline lookup yields CDR1 SQVTM and CDR2 ANQGSEA. The ends were cut back, 4 bases at V and 1 base at J, with 9 bases in the middle. The CDR3 nucleotides are TGCAGCGTTGCGGAGGGCGGCACAGATACGCAGTATTTT. Translating it yields CSVAEGGTDTQYF.

The chain employs TRBV14 and TRBJ1-4; no firm D call. The CDR3 runs to 13 residues. V lost 6 bases to trimming and J lost 5 bases, with 10 bases between them. In germline, CDR1 is SGHDN, CDR2 FVKESK. In DNA, the CDR3 is TGTGCCAGCAGTGCAGGCCTCAATGAAAAACTGTTTTTT. Amino acids: CASSAGLNEKLFF.

This clonotype was seen a few times. V usage is TRBV18 and J usage is TRBJ2-5; no clear D gene. There are 13 residues in the CDR3. V gave up 4 bases and J gave up 1 base, with 7 bases separating them. Germline V gives CDR1 KGHSH, CDR2 LQKENI. CDR3 amino acids: CASSLGVQETQYF. The CDR3 bases are TGTGCCAGCTCACTTGGAGTCCAAGAGACCCAGTACTTC.

The chain uses TRBV3-1 and TRBJ2-7; D is undetermined. Germline loops: CDR1 LGHDT, CDR2 YNNKEL (reference sequence). Trimming removed 2 bases at V and 5 bases at J, with 7 bases between. This CDR3 has 12 residues. CDR3 in amino acids: CASSQLPHEQYF. CDR3 DNA sequence: TGTGCCAGCAGCCAACTTCCTCACGAGCAGTACTTC.

About this clonotype itself: Compared with germline, one end of the junction differs, possibly owing to a read error. The V gene is TRBV7-7, the J gene TRBJ2-7, with D tentatively TRBD2 (6 bases). This CDR3 has 13 amino acids. The germline gives CDR1 SSHAT, CDR2 FNYEAQ (reference sequence). The CDR3 reads CASSPQAGYEQYF. CDR3 nucleotide sequence: TGTGCTAGCAGCCCCCAAGCGGGCTACGAGCAGTACTTC. Together with reference TRBV7-7 and TRBJ2-7, the CDR3 gives the full variable domain: GAGVSQSPRYKVTKRGQDVTLRCDPISSHATLYWYQQALGQGPEFLTYFNYEAQPDKSGLPSDRFSAERPEGSISTLTIQRTEQRDSAMYRCASSPQAGYEQYFGPGTRLTVT.

This clonotype was detected once. V is TRBV28 and J is TRBJ2-1; 10 bases map to TRBD2. The J segment lost 12 bases and the V segment lost 8 bases, leaving 10 bases of the junction unmatched. Germline values: CDR1 MDHEN, CDR2 SYDVKM. This CDR3 comprises 13 residues. CDR3 protein: CASGLAEVSAQFF. The CDR3 DNA reads as TGTGCCAGCGGACTAGCGGAGGTGTCTGCGCAGTTCTTC.

The chain links TRBV7-3 to TRBJ2-1; the D gene is possibly TRBD1 (5 bases). V was trimmed by 5 bases and J by 12 bases, leaving 14 bases between them. This CDR3 region has 12 residues. Germline V CDR1 and CDR2: SGHTA, FQGTGA. CDR3 residues: CASSVGLSGQFF. The DNA of the CDR3 is TGTGCCAGCAGCGTGGGGCTATCTGGGCAGTTCTTC. Based on the CDR3 plus reference TRBV7-3 and TRBJ2-1, the full variable domain is GAGVSQTPSNKVTEKGKYVELRCDPISGHTALYWYRQSLGQGPEFLIYFQGTGAADDSGLPNDRFFAVRPEGSVSTLKIQRTERGDSAVYLCASSVGLSGQFFGPGTRLTVL.

This chain connects TRBV5-1 to TRBJ2-2, with D possibly TRBD2 on 6 matching bases. Trimming left V 4 bases short and J 3 bases short, with 16 bases between. The CDR3 contains 16 residues. Per the germline V gene, CDR1 is SGHRS and CDR2 is YFSETQ. The CDR3 loop reads CASSLGGVRYTGELFF. CDR3 in DNA: TGCGCCAGCAGCCTGGGAGGCGTCAGGTACACCGGGGAGCTGTTTTTT.

CDR3 residues: CSAPGLVTPGRSNEQFF. Here the CDR3 DNA reads TGCAGTGCTCCGGGACTAGTGACGCCAGGCCGATCCAATGAGCAGTTCTTC. V is TRBV20-1 and J is TRBJ2-1; 8 bases map to TRBD2. The CDR3 totals 17 residues. Germline CDR1 and CDR2: DFQATT and SNEGSKA (reference sequence). The J segment lost 6 bases and the V segment lost 5 bases, leaving 18 bases of the junction unmatched.

This clonotype was found a few times. The V call is TRBV30, the J call TRBJ2-5, with unresolved D. V was clipped by 3 bases and J by 0 bases, with 5 bases between them. This CDR3 has 12 residues. Germline values: CDR1 GTSNPN, CDR2 SVGIG (reference sequence). CDR3 bases: TGTGCCTGGAGACTATACCAAGAGACCCAGTACTTC. Amino acids: CAWRLYQETQYF.

J is TRBJ2-7 and V is TRBV4-1; tentative D call: TRBD2 (6 bases). The CDR3 is 16 amino acids. With 2 bases removed from V and 6 bases from J, the gap between germline ends came to 20 bases. From germline, CDR1 is MGHRA and CDR2 YSYEKL. DNA for the CDR3: TGCGCCAGCAGCCAAACTTGGGGACTCCCTGGGAGCGAGCAGTACTTC. It yields the protein CASSQTWGLPGSEQYF.

The V and J genes are TRBV30 and TRBJ1-5, with 8 bases identical to TRBD1. Germline-derived CDR1 and CDR2 are GTSNPN and SVGIG (reference sequence). The CDR3 runs 14 residues. Unmatched junction bases numbered 4, after V lost 3 bases and J lost 3 bases. The CDR3 sequence is CAWRGTGTNQPQHF. Written as DNA, the CDR3 is TGTGCCTGGAGGGGGACAGGCACCAATCAGCCCCAGCATTTT.

This rearrangement joins TRBV29-1 to TRBJ2-7; D perhaps matches TRBD1 (6 bases). This CDR3 has 13 residues. V gave up 8 bases and J gave up 6 bases, with 20 bases separating them. Germline assignment: CDR1 SQVTM and CDR2 ANQGSEA. CDR3 DNA sequence: TGCAGCCCACCCTGGGGACAAGGGTGCGAGCAGTACTTC. Protein: CSPPWGQGCEQYF.

J is TRBJ1-5 and V is TRBV20-1; D possibly corresponds to TRBD1 (5 bases). This CDR3 comprises 13 residues. V shed 5 bases and J shed 3 bases, with 11 bases lying between them. Germline assignment: CDR1 DFQATT and CDR2 SNEGSKA (reference sequence). Here the CDR3 reads CSAGGGNNQPQHF. The CDR3 coding sequence is TGCAGTGCTGGGGGGGGGAACAATCAGCCCCAGCATTTT.

The rearrangement uses TRBV29-1 and TRBJ1-1; D possibly corresponds to TRBD1 (6 bases). The germline gives CDR1 SQVTM, CDR2 ANQGSEA. The CDR3 totals 12 residues. V was shortened by 8 bases and J by 1 base, with 11 bases between the two germline ends. In DNA form, the CDR3 reads TGCAGCTTACGCAGGGGGAACACTGAAGCTTTCTTT. It yields the protein CSLRRGNTEAFF.

This clonotype was found once. The rearrangement uses TRBV5-1 and TRBJ2-1; no clear D gene. Germline V CDR1 and CDR2: SGHRS, YFSETQ. Trimming left V 2 bases short and J 7 bases short, with 7 bases between. The CDR3 has 12 residues. For the CDR3, the DNA is TGCGCCAGCAGCTTTTTCGGTAATGAGCAGTTCTTC. This encodes CASSFFGNEQFF.

This rearrangement joins TRBV7-3 to TRBJ2-1; D gene ambiguous. The CDR3 is 15 residues long. Trimming pared 0 bases from V and 0 bases from J, leaving 6 bases between. Germline V gives CDR1 SGHTA, CDR2 FQGTGA. The CDR3, as DNA: TGTGCCAGCAGCTTAACGTTCAGCTCCTACAATGAGCAGTTCTTC. As protein: CASSLTFSSYNEQFF.